This T cell receptor beta chain originates from a study of cytomegalovirus exposure and HLA in healthy donors (dated by TCRdb to about 2017). General notes on the study: An earlier analysis of some 600 of the donors reported about 280 Gb of sequence data and 117 million unique TCR beta sequences obtained from about 170 million T cells. An early release covering around 630 HLA-typed donors comprised 250 to 350 gigabases of sequencing data and around 86 million unique TCR sequences. Among the roughly 380 genotyped donors, approximately 82% belonged to the genetic ancestry cluster associated with self-reported Caucasian donors. The study was designed to test whether signatures of past pathogen exposure could be identified by cataloging public T cell receptors. The study profiled the T cell repertoires of hundreds of subjects by immunosequencing and related them to cytomegalovirus serostatus. Along with the roughly 700-subject first cohort, a separate validation cohort of some 130 different subjects was used. High-throughput TCR immunosequencing, statistical association of individual TCRs with disease status, and machine learning were combined to predict cytomegalovirus infection status. A later analysis re-analyzed previously published TCR beta repertoires from 550 to 700 donors and added high-resolution HLA genotyping to study TCR occurrence patterns. Rather than drawing on any new phenotypic data, the later analysis identified candidate immune exposures from TCR beta sequences and the way those sequences occurred across donors. In an earlier analysis of 550 to 700 of the donors, high-throughput TCR beta sequencing was used to judge whether each TCR beta V gene segment behaved as functional or pseudogenic. Donor age, sex, ethnicity and CMV serostatus were compiled together with the repertoire data. A later genetic analysis took genome-wide SNP genotypes for about 55% of the 666 donors and used that subset as a discovery cohort. All discovery cohort repertoires had been generated on a single sequencing platform. HLA typing covered class I and class II loci at four-digit resolution. The number of typed donors differed by locus: roughly 620-640 for A, B, C, DRB1 and DQB1; 522 for DQA1; 606 for DPA1; and around 490 for DPB1. A few DR-DQ haplotypes were treated as single units for association and clustering because of strong linkage in the cohort. Among about 400 genotyped donors of the cohort, an average of about 220,000 unique TCR beta nucleotide sequences was sequenced per donor, of which about 19% were non-productive. Overall results and qualifications from the work: CMV serostatus was the only immune exposure information available for the cohort. A few of the identified cytomegalovirus-associated TCR beta chains were confirmed in vitro to be specific for cytomegalovirus antigens. Some IMGT-functional V segments, including TRBV6-2 and TRBV6-3, could not be distinguished by the 87-base-pair reads and were therefore excluded. The earlier analysis of 450 to 700 of the donors excluded fewer than 20 rarely observed V segments, including chromosome 9 orphons, because counts were too low. A group of highly shared sequence variants was considered likely to be a technical artifact of the sequencing pipeline. Roughly uniform sequencing depth across donors was assumed in presence/absence analyses, although this assumption may not hold. A further reported finding was that TCR beta sequences accurately predicted the HLA-A and HLA-B alleles for most subjects in the first cohort. V-gene and J-gene trimming of TCR beta chains was associated with a missense DCLRE1C variant in a later genetic analysis, and the association was replicated in an independent cohort. According to a later analysis, TCR association rates differed among HLA loci, with DRB1 alleles showing the most associated TCRs and HLA-C alleles showing the fewest. A total of about 180 TCR beta chains were listed by the study as associated with cytomegalovirus. According to a later analysis, parvovirus B19, influenza, CMV and Epstein-Barr virus appeared linked to several top co-occurrence clusters. When HLA alleles, especially DR and DQ, strongly co-occurred, attributing TCR associations to individual alleles was difficult. According to the authors, the approach could potentially be generalized to other disease states and immunological phenotypes. In both the original and validation cohorts, the classifier was reported to diagnose cytomegalovirus status with high specificity and sensitivity. Linkage disequilibrium might explain the correlated functional status among segregating V segments, but an unknown experimental factor could not be excluded. In a later genetic analysis, fewer N-insertions in productive TCRs were reported among donors in an Asian-associated ancestry cluster than the roughly 700-donor mean. In this cohort, only TCR beta chains were sequenced, and detectable features were limited by the absence of alpha or paired-chain data. Compared with equally common non-associated chains, HLA-associated TCR beta chains in a later analysis were more clonally expanded and had lower generation probabilities. An earlier analysis of approximately 540 of the donors showed that most TCR beta V segments appeared in productive rearrangements either about 87% or about 30% of the time, which broadly matched IMGT annotations. HLA typing was unavailable for some donors at each locus, so association tests used only the typed subset. In a later analysis, 16,951 TCR beta sequences were associated with specific HLA alleles at a false discovery rate of 0.05. In a later analysis, most CMV-associated TCR beta chains were found to appear HLA-restricted, with HLA associations seemingly driven largely by CMV exposure. Across donors, most TCR sequences were observed very rarely, whereas some public TCRs were present in many individuals.

Points on this clone: Its antigen specificity is not known. Base quality data are lacking; no much larger clone is found one base away.

The cohort was made up of under 800 healthy bone marrow donors. At the time of sampling, every cohort member was nominally healthy, though immune exposures that went unrecorded were likely present. The donor was CMV seronegative and was included in the group of about 400 seronegative cohort members. A peripheral blood sample was collected from each donor, and TCR beta sequencing was performed on peripheral blood mononuclear cells. Genomic DNA was extracted from the blood cell samples with the Qiagen DNeasy Blood Extraction Kit. The CDR3 has 19 amino acids, counting the end cysteine and phenylalanine. The sequence is cut down to CDR3 DNA, 57 bases in frame from base 1. Libraries were built with the immunoSEQ multiplex PCR assay. A mixture of 60 forward primers for TCR Vbeta segments and 13 reverse primers for TCR Jbeta segments was used in the multiplex PCR. The CDR3 region of rearranged TCR beta genes was amplified from genomic DNA with a multiplex PCR assay. The amplified TCR beta libraries were sequenced on the Illumina HiSeq System as 87-base-pair reads. As for the authors' bioinformatics: Across the roughly 640 repertoires, a later analysis counted about 81 million unique TCR beta chains, about 10 million of which were shared by at least two donors. Raw reads were error-corrected and collapsed into unique sequences by a nearest-neighbor algorithm in which closely related sequences were merged to remove PCR and sequencing errors. To assign V, D and J gene segments, CDR3 sequences were aligned to IMGT reference sequences. For a sequence to be retained, at least a six-nucleotide match to both a V gene segment and a J gene segment was required. A rearrangement counted as productive if the CDR3 had no stop codons and remained in frame with V and J, and every other rearrangement counted as non-productive. CDR3 was defined according to IMGT convention as the region running from the second conserved V-encoded cysteine to the conserved J-encoded phenylalanine. In an earlier analysis of 550 to 650 of the donors, sequences lacking an unambiguous match to a single V gene segment were excluded. An earlier analysis of some 610 of the donors called V segments functional above 56.7% productive rearrangements and segregating when the between-donor standard deviation exceeded 5%. A statistical classification framework was built for diagnosing cytomegalovirus status from the catalog of TCR beta chain sequences. A later analysis assigned V and J genes by comparing TCR nucleotide sequences with IMGT/GENE-DB human TR gene sequences. A later analysis assigned CDR3 sequences and most-parsimonious VDJ recombination scenarios with the TCRdist pipeline. In a later analysis, every TCR beta chain was defined by the combination of its CDR3 amino acid sequence and its V-gene family, and reads without a unique V-gene family were dropped. As a way to deal with suspected cross-contamination and a sequencing artifact, a later analysis dropped approximately 590 nucleotide sequences that were highly shared and had low generation probability. In a later analysis, a clonal expansion index for each public chain was calculated from normalized within-repertoire ranks of inferred template counts. In a later analysis, generation probabilities were computed using a VDJ recombination model fitted to out-of-frame rearrangements, and the results were checked against IGoR. In a later analysis, hypergeometric tests were used to score TCR-TCR, TCR-HLA and TCR-CMV co-occurrence, with a repertoire-size bias correction applied to TCR pairs. False discovery rates were estimated in a later analysis by permuting HLA or CMV assignments 20 times. A later analysis grouped co-occurring TCRs with DBSCAN, adding TCRdist sequence similarity when clustering within HLA-allele-positive subsets. Co-occurrence clustering excluded repertoires with fewer than 30,000 or more than 120,000 public chains, plus five with anomalous nucleotide sharing. In its TCRdb copy, this immuneACCESS table keeps in-frame sequences only and misses some clones. Where compared with another copy, unresolved V genes explain less than half of these, and the others have no known cause. The V and J calls and clone size are taken from that table; D and trimming were inferred from the DNA. Counted in this sample were around 220,000 clones; over 65% of them appeared once. Around 16% of the sample is taken by the ten largest.

Sequencing was carried out using PBMCs. The clonotype originates from a man aged 35-49 years in good health and CMV-seronegative. The V and J genes are TRBV21-1 and TRBJ1-4; the DNA was not compared with TRBD1, the D call given in the table. TRBV21-1 is tagged as a pseudogene. CDR3 loop: CASSKEAGRQGWWGEKLFF. The DNA sequence is TGTGCCAGCAGCAAAGAGGCGGGAAGACAGGGTTGGTGGGGTGAAAAACTGTTTTTT.